The 25 T cell receptor beta chains below come from one sample, sequenced in a study of technical replicates of blood from several donors. Sequencing used immunoSEQ multiplex PCR; TCRdb keeps in-frame clones, though not all of them. The repertoire holds tens of thousands of clones, with approximately 94% as singletons. The sample consisted of T cells isolated from PBMCs. Receptors were obtained from a human donor in good health.

The V gene is TRBV27, the J gene TRBJ1-5; TRBD1 matches 7 bases. Germline CDR1 is MNHEY and CDR2 is SMNVEV (reference sequence). CDR3 length equals 13 residues. With V trimmed by 5 bases and J by 6 bases, 4 bases remained unmatched. CDR3: CASSIGGGQPQHF. The CDR3 nucleotides read TGTGCCAGCAGTATAGGGGGCGGTCAGCCCCAGCATTTT.

This clone was seen only once. CDR3: CASSLTGTDTQYF. The DNA for the CDR3 is TGTGCCAGCAGCCTTACAGGAACAGATACGCAGTATTTT. The V and J genes are TRBV7-9 and TRBJ2-3, with D maybe TRBD1 (5 bases). CDR1 SEHNR and CDR2 FQNEAQ come from the germline V gene (reference sequence). This CDR3 is built from 13 residues. The ends were cut back, 5 bases at V and 3 bases at J, with 9 bases in the middle.

This clone was counted once. The chain joins TRBV6-5 to TRBJ2-7; 7 bases agree with TRBD2. The J segment lost 3 bases and the V segment lost 5 bases, leaving 4 bases of the junction unmatched. This CDR3 has 13 amino acids. The germline gives CDR1 MNHEY, CDR2 SVGAGI. The CDR3 nucleotides are TGTGCCAGCAGTCCCGGACTAGTCTACGAGCAGTACTTC. Protein product: CASSPGLVYEQYF.

The CDR3 DNA is TGTGCCAGCAGAGCACAGGCAACTAATGAAAAACTGTTTTTT. The encoded protein is CASRAQATNEKLFF. This chain uses TRBV7-9 with TRBJ1-4; D may be TRBD1 (5 bases). CDR3 size: 14 residues. Trimming left V 6 bases short and J 0 bases short, with 8 bases between. The germline V gene encodes CDR1 SEHNR and CDR2 FQNEAQ (reference sequence).

The chain links TRBV13 to TRBJ1-3, with TRBD1 matching 9 bases. The CDR3 has 15 residues. The germline V gene has CDR1 PRHDT and CDR2 FYEKMQ (reference sequence). Losses at the gene ends were 3 bases for V and 1 base for J; bases not matched to a gene: 1. In DNA form, the CDR3 reads TGTGCCAGCAGCTTCGGGACAGGGTCTGGAAACACCATATATTTT. It encodes CASSFGTGSGNTIYF.

Only one count was recorded for this clone. V and J are TRBV27 and TRBJ2-7; 15 nucleotides match TRBD2. The germline CDR1 and CDR2 sequences are MNHEY and SMNVEV (reference sequence). This CDR3 spans 19 amino acids. With 6 bases clipped from V and 4 bases from J, the junction kept 16 bases outside the gene matches. The CDR3 nucleotides read TGTGCCAGCAGCCTCGTCGGGACACCCGGGACTAGCGGGAGGTACGAGCAGTACTTC. Its protein is CASSLVGTPGTSGRYEQYF.

The rearrangement uses TRBV6-4 and TRBJ1-6; TRBD1 matches at 9 bases. After removal of 7 bases from V and 6 bases from J, the junction contained 7 bases not matched to a gene. This CDR3 has 15 amino acids. CDR1 is MRHNA and CDR2 is SNTAGT in the germline V gene. The CDR3 DNA follows: TGTGCCAGCAAAGAAGGACAGGGGAGTAATTCACCCCTCCACTTT. Translation: CASKEGQGSNSPLHF.

The chain is built from TRBV10-1 and TRBJ2-1; 10 bases match TRBD1. CDR3 size: 16 residues. The junction had 7 bases not matched to a gene; V was cut back by 2 bases and J by 6 bases. The germline CDR1 and CDR2 sequences are WNHNN and SYGVQD (reference sequence). The CDR3 bases are TGCGCCAGCAGTGAGGACTGGGACAGGGGCAGCAATGAGCAGTTCTTC. Its translation is CASSEDWDRGSNEQFF.

This chain joins TRBV4-1 and TRBJ1-4; TRBD1 might be the D (6 bases). Trimming removed 2 bases from V and 0 bases from J, with 19 bases in between. Germline CDR1 MGHRA, CDR2 YSYEKL. This CDR3 spans 19 amino acids. In DNA form, the CDR3 reads TGCGCCAGCAGCCAACGCTCAAACAGGGAGGGGGCAACTAATGAAAAACTGTTTTTT. Its protein is CASSQRSNREGATNEKLFF.

V gene TRBV2 combines with J gene TRBJ2-1; possibly TRBD2 for D (6 bases). Germline values: CDR1 SNHLY, CDR2 FYNNEI. Trimming stripped 7 bases from V and 9 bases from J, with 10 bases between. This CDR3 has 11 amino acids. The CDR3 reads CASTRLGEQFF. CDR3 DNA sequence: TGTGCCAGCACTCGACTAGGTGAGCAGTTCTTC.

The V call is TRBV5-1, the J call TRBJ1-1; D not certain. Deletions cut 4 bases from V and 0 bases from J, with 10 bases between. The CDR3 sequence is 14 residues long. Germline V CDR1 and CDR2: SGHRS, YFSETQ. This chain's CDR3 is CASSPDFLNTEAFF. In nucleotides, the CDR3 is TGCGCCAGCAGCCCGGACTTTTTGAACACTGAAGCTTTCTTT.

The rearrangement joins TRBV7-9 to TRBJ1-1, with D perhaps TRBD1 (5 bases). The CDR3 is 13 residues long. Germline CDR1 SEHNR, CDR2 FQNEAQ (reference sequence). V lost 2 bases and J lost 10, with 14 bases in between. As DNA, the CDR3 is TGTGCCAGCAGCTTATCGATAAGGGGCAGAGCTTTCTTT. Its protein is CASSLSIRGRAFF.

This chain links TRBV11-3 with TRBJ1-1; no clear D. This CDR3 is 11 amino acids long. Looked up from germline, CDR1 is SGHNT and CDR2 is YENEEA. The V end was cut by 5 bases, the J end by 6 bases, with 7 bases between. CDR3: CASSPGSEAFF. The CDR3 nucleotides are TGTGCCAGCAGCCCCGGGTCTGAAGCTTTCTTT.

The chain links TRBV7-2 to TRBJ2-4; D is unresolved. CDR1 and CDR2 (germline): SGHTA, FQGNSA. V lost 7 bases, J lost 4 bases, and 11 bases lay in between. The CDR3 loop spans 13 amino acids. The CDR3 nucleotides read TGTGCCAGCACCCCAGGCTCTAAAAACATTCAGTACTTC. It encodes CASTPGSKNIQYF.

The chain links TRBV2 to TRBJ2-7; 9 nucleotides agree with TRBD2. The junction had 5 bases not matched to a gene; V was cut back by 6 bases and J by 2 bases. This CDR3 comprises 14 residues. Germline CDR1 reads SNHLY; CDR2 reads FYNNEI. CDR3 protein: CASRVTSGPYEQYF. In DNA, the CDR3 is TGTGCCAGCAGAGTGACTAGCGGTCCCTACGAGCAGTACTTC.

The V and J genes are TRBV19 and TRBJ1-5, with D maybe TRBD1 (5 bases). Germline V gene data show CDR1 as LNHDA and CDR2 as SQIVND (reference sequence). The CDR3 consists of 13 residues. V gave up 3 bases and J gave up 6 bases, with 9 bases separating them. Here the CDR3 reads CASSIRASQPQHF. CDR3 nucleotide sequence: TGTGCCAGTAGTATCAGGGCGAGTCAGCCCCAGCATTTT.

The V and J genes are TRBV7-6 and TRBJ2-1; 12 nucleotides line up with TRBD2. Germline V lookup: CDR1 SGHVS, CDR2 FNYEAQ. The CDR3 loop spans 16 amino acids. Trimming took 5 bases from V and 3 from J; bases not matched to a gene: 5. The CDR3 sequence is CASSRPTSGGYNEQFF. The CDR3 DNA reads TGTGCCAGCAGCAGACCGACTAGCGGGGGCTACAATGAGCAGTTCTTC. Full variable domain (outside the CDR3, taken from reference TRBV7-6 and TRBJ2-1): GAGVSQSPRYKVTKRGQDVALRCDPISGHVSLYWYRQALGQGPEFLTYFNYEAQQDKSGLPNDRFSAERPEGSISTLTIQRTEQRDSAMYRCASSRPTSGGYNEQFFGPGTRLTVL.

V usage is TRBV28 and J usage is TRBJ2-7; a possible D gene is TRBD2 (5 bases). The CDR3 consists of 13 residues. Germline CDR1 is MDHEN and CDR2 is SYDVKM. V shed 7 bases and J shed 0 bases, with 10 bases lying between them. CDR3 protein: CASTTSSSYEQYF. In DNA, the CDR3 is TGTGCCAGCACCACTAGTAGCTCCTACGAGCAGTACTTC. Full variable domain (remainder filled in from reference TRBV28 and TRBJ2-7): DVKVTQSSRYLVKRTGEKVFLECVQDMDHENMFWYRQDPGLGLRLIYFSYDVKMKEKGDIPEGYSVSREKKERFSLILESASTNQTSMYLCASTTSSSYEQYFGPGTRLTVT.

This clone was picked up a small number of times. The rearrangement links TRBV7-9 to TRBJ1-2; TRBD1 aligns across 9 bases. There are 16 residues in the CDR3. Germline V gene sequence: CDR1 SEHNR, CDR2 FQNEAQ (reference sequence). J was trimmed by 8 bases and V by 1 base; bases with no gene match: 11. The CDR3 region has the DNA TGTGCCAGCAGCTTAGGCCCCCGGGACAGGGACCGCGGCTACACCTTC. Amino acids: CASSLGPRDRDRGYTF.

The rearrangement links TRBV4-1 to TRBJ2-1, with no clear D. CDR1 MGHRA and CDR2 YSYEKL come from the germline V gene. With 3 bases removed from V and 9 bases from J, the gap between germline ends came to 9 bases. This CDR3 is built from 12 residues. CDR3 amino acids: CASSQPGVEQFF. CDR3 nucleotides: TGCGCCAGCAGCCAGCCCGGAGTTGAGCAGTTCTTC.

The V gene is TRBV5-6, the J gene TRBJ1-3; TRBD1 agrees at 7 bases. Germline CDR1 SGHDT, CDR2 YYEEEE. CDR3 length: 14 residues. V shed 6 bases, J shed 1 base, and the junction held 4 bases outside the gene matches. DNA of the CDR3: TGTGCCAGCACCTCGACAGGGTCTGGAAACACCATATATTTT. This gives the protein CASTSTGSGNTIYF.

V gene TRBV5-1 combines with J gene TRBJ2-7, with TRBD1 as a possible D gene (5 bases). There are 13 residues in the CDR3. Germline V gene sequence: CDR1 SGHRS, CDR2 YFSETQ. V was shortened by 0 bases and J by 7 bases, with 11 bases between the two germline ends. CDR3 coding DNA: TGCGCCAGCAGCTTGGATCAGGGTCTAGAGCAGTACTTC. Amino acids: CASSLDQGLEQYF.

This clone was counted a few times. The V call is TRBV29-1, the J call TRBJ1-2; D is undetermined. The CDR3 length is 12 residues. Germline V gives CDR1 SQVTM, CDR2 ANQGSEA. The V end lost 1 base, the J end lost 5 bases, and 8 bases lay between the germline ends. The CDR3 nucleotides read TGCAGCGTTGAAGTGCAGGCGTATGGCTACACCTTC. It yields the protein CSVEVQAYGYTF.

V is TRBV10-2 and J is TRBJ2-1; 7 bases map to TRBD1. V shed 10 bases, J shed 1 base, and the junction held 10 bases outside the gene matches. The CDR3 runs to 15 residues. Germline CDR1 and CDR2: WSHSY and SAAADI. This chain's CDR3 is CATTPTGDSYNEQFF. CDR3 sequence (DNA): TGCGCCACCACTCCCACAGGGGATTCCTACAATGAGCAGTTCTTC.

The chain employs TRBV4-1 and TRBJ1-3; D not certain. V was shortened by 0 bases and J by 0 bases, with 12 bases between the two germline ends. The CDR3 has 17 amino acids. Germline V gene lookup returns CDR1 MGHRA and CDR2 YSYEKL. CDR3 amino acids: CASSQDRTPSSGNTIYF. The CDR3, as DNA: TGCGCCAGCAGCCAAGATCGAACGCCTAGCTCTGGAAACACCATATATTTT.